The clone carrying this TCR beta chain was seen only a few times. Its target is not known. V dropped 6 bases and J dropped 14; count of bases not matched to a gene: 7. Germline values: CDR1 SGHTA, CDR2 FQGNSA. The CDR3 is made up of 13 amino acids. This record comes from a study of CD8+CD57+ T cells in acquired aplastic anemia. At the level of the study: Isolated CD4+ and CD8+ cells, once sorted, yielded DNA averaging about 3.1 ug. General study results and limits: Sharing between patients and controls was observed for roughly 30 CD8+ CDR3 sequences. No significant difference in CD8+ Simpson's diversity was found between patients and controls.

The sequenced patients had an expansion of CD8+CD57+ cells seen by flow cytometry. For CDR3 and TCR beta VDJ profiling, genomic DNA was the template used. TCRdb analysed the reads with MiXCR anew, one entry per CDR3 protein. The repertoire holds just over 150,000 distinct CDR3 sequences, with 40% to 60% as singletons. The sample taken for sequencing was sorted CD4+, CD8+, or CD8+CD57+ T cells (not recorded which) from PBMCs. The receptor was isolated from a human donor with aplastic anemia. The V call is TRBV7-2, the J call TRBJ1-6; 10 bases align to TRBD1. CDR3 sequence (DNA): TGTGCCAGCAGGACCCGACAGGGGGCTTCCCTCCACTTT. The encoded protein is CASRTRQGASLHF.